This T cell receptor (beta chain) was documented in a study of control samples from healthy donors and cancer patients. Germline CDR1 reads MDHEN; CDR2 reads SYDVKM. Trimming took 8 bases from V and 9 from J; bases not matched to a gene: 11. This CDR3 is 14 amino acids long. Some clones are missing from TCRdb's copy, which holds only in-frame ones; the method was immunoSEQ multiplex PCR. The data show about 110,000 clones, with about 89% seen just once and approximately 15% held by the top ten. The sequence came from a woman between 45 and 65 years old in good health. Sample: blood. This rearrangement joins TRBV28 to TRBJ2-1; TRBD2 matches 9 bases. CDR3: CASGSRGRAGEQFF. The CDR3, as DNA: TGTGCCAGCGGAAGCCGCGGGAGGGCCGGTGAGCAGTTCTTC.